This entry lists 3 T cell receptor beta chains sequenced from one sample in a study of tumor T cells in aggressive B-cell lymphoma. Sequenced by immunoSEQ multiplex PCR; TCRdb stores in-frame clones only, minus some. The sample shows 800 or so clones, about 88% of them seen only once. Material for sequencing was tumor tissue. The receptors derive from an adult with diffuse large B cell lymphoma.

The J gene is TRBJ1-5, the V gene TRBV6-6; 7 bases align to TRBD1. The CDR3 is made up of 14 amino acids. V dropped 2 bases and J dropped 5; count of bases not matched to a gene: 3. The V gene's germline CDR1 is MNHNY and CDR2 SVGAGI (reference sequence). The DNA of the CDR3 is TGTGCCAGCAGTTACCGAGGGACAGATCAGCCCCAGCATTTT. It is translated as CASSYRGTDQPQHF.

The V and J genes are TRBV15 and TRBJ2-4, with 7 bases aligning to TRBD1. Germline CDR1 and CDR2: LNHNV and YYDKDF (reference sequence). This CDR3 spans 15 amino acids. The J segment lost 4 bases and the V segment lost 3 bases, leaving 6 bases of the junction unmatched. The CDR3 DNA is TGTGCCACCAGCAGGATACAGGGGACAAAAAACATTCAGTACTTC. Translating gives CATSRIQGTKNIQYF.

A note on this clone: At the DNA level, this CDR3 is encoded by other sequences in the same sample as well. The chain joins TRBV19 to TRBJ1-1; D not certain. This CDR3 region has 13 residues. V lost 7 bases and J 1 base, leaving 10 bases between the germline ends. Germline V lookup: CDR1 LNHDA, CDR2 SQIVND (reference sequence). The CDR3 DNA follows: TGTGCCAGTACTATCGGGTGGAACACTGAAGCTTTCTTT. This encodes CASTIGWNTEAFF.